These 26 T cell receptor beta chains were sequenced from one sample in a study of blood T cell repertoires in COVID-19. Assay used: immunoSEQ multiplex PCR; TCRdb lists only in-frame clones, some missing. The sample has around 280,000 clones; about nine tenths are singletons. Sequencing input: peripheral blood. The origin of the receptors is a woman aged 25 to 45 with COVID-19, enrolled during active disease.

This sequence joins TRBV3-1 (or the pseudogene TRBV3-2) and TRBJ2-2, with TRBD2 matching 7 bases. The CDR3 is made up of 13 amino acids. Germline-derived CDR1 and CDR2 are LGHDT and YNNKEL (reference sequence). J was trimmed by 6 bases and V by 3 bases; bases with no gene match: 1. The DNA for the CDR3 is TGTGCCAGCAGCCAGGGGAGGGCCGGGGAGCTGTTTTTT. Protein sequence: CASSQGRAGELFF.

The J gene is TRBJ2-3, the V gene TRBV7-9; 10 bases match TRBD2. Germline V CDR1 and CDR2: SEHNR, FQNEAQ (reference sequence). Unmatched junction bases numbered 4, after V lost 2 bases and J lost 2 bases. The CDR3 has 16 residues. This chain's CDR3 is CASSLLAGAFTDTQYF. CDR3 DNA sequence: TGTGCCAGCAGCTTACTAGCGGGGGCCTTCACAGATACGCAGTATTTT.

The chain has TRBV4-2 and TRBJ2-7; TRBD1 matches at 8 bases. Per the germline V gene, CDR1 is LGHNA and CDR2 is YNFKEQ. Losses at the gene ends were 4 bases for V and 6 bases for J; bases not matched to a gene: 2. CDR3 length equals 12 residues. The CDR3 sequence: CASSLGTGEQYF. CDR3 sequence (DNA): TGTGCCAGCAGCCTAGGGACAGGCGAGCAGTACTTC.

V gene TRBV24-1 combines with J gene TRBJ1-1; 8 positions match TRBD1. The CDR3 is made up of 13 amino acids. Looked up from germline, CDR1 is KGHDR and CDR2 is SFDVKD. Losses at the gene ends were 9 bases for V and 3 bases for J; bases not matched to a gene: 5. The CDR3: CATRGQGDTEAFF. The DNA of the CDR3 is TGTGCCACCCGAGGACAGGGTGACACTGAAGCTTTCTTT.

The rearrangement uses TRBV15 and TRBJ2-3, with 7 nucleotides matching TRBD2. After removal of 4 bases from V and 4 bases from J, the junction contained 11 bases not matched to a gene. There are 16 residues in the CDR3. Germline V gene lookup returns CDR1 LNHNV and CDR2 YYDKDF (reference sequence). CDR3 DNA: TGTGCCACCAGCACCAGCCGGCCCCGGGGGGCAGATACGCAGTATTTT. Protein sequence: CATSTSRPRGADTQYF.

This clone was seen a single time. For the CDR3, the DNA is TGTGCCAGCTCACCACCGAGGGAGGAACTCACAGATACGCAGTATTTT. This translates into CASSPPREELTDTQYF. This chain connects TRBV18 to TRBJ2-3; possible D gene TRBD2, 6 bases. The germline V gene has CDR1 KGHSH and CDR2 LQKENI. The V end lost 0 bases, the J end lost 2 bases, and 12 bases lay between the germline ends. The CDR3 consists of 16 residues.

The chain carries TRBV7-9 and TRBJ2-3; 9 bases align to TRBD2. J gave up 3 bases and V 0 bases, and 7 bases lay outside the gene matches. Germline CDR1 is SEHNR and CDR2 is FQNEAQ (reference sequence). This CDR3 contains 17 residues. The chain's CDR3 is CASSLALSGGSTDTQYF. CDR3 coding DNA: TGTGCCAGCAGCTTAGCGCTTAGCGGGGGTAGTACAGATACGCAGTATTTT.

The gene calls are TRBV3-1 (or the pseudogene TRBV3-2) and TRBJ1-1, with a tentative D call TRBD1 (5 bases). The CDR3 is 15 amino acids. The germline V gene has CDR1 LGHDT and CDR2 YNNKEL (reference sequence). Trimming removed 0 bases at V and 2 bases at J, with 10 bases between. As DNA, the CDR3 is TGTGCCAGCAGCCAAGATGTAGGGGTAAACACTGAAGCTTTCTTT. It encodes CASSQDVGVNTEAFF.

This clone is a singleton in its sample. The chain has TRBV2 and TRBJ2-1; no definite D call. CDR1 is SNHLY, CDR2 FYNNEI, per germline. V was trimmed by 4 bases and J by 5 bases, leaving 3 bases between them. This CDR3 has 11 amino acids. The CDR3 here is CASSVDNEQFF. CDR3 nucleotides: TGTGCCAGCAGTGTAGACAATGAGCAGTTCTTC.

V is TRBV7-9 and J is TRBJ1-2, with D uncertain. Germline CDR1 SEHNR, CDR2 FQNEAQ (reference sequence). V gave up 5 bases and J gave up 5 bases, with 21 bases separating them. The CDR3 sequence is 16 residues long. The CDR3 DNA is TGTGCCAGCAGCGATGGGATCAGACCGCGGGATTATGGCTACACCTTC. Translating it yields CASSDGIRPRDYGYTF.

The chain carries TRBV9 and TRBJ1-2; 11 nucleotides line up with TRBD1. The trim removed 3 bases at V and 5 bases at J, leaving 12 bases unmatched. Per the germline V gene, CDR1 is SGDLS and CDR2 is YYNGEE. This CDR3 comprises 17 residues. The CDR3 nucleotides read TGTGCCAGCAGCGGAAGCCCGGACAGGGGGCGGTGGTATGGCTACACCTTC. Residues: CASSGSPDRGRWYGYTF. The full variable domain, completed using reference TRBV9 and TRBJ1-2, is DSGVTQTPKHLITATGQRVTLRCSPRSGDLSVYWYQQSLDQGLQFLIQYYNGEERAKGNILERFSAQQFPDLHSELNLSSLELGDSALYFCASSGSPDRGRWYGYTFGSGTRLTVV.

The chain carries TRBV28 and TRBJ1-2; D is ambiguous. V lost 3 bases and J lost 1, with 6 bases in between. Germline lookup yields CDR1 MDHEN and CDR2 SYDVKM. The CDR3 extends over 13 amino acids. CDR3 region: CASSFRSNYGYTF. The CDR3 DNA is TGTGCCAGCAGTTTCCGGAGTAACTATGGCTACACCTTC.

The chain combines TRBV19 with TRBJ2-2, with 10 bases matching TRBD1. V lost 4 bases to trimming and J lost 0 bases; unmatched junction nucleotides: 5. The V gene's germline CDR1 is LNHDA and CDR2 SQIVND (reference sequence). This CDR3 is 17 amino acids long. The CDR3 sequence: CASSTLTGGSNTGELFF. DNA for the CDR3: TGTGCCAGTAGTACTTTGACAGGGGGCTCGAACACCGGGGAGCTGTTTTTT.

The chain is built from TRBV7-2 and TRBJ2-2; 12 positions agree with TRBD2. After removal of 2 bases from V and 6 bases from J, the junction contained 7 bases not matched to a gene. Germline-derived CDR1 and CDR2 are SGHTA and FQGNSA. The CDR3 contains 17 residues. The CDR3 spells CASSLRTSGINSGELFF. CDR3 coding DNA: TGTGCCAGCAGCTTAAGGACTAGCGGGATTAATTCCGGGGAGCTGTTTTTT.

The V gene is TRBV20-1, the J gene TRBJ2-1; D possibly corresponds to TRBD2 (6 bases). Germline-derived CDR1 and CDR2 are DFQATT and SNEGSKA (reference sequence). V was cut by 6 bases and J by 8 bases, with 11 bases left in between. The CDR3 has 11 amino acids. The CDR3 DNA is TGCAGTGCAAGACGGGGGTATGAGCAGTTCTTC. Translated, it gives CSARRGYEQFF.

CDR3 sequence (DNA): TGTGCCAGCAGTTCATACTACGAGACAGGGGTGGGAGGCCACACCTTC. Its translation: CASSSYYETGVGGHTF. This rearrangement joins TRBV6-5 to TRBJ1-2; 8 positions match TRBD1. Germline CDR1 reads MNHEY; CDR2 reads SVGAGI. V was clipped by 4 bases and J by 12 bases; unmatched bases: 19. The CDR3 is 16 residues long.

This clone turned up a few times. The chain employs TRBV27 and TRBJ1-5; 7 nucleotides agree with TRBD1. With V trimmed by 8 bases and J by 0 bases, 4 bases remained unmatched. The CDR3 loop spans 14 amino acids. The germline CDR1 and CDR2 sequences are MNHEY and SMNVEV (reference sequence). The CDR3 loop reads CASADRASNQPQHF. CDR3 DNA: TGTGCCAGCGCAGACAGGGCTAGCAATCAGCCCCAGCATTTT.

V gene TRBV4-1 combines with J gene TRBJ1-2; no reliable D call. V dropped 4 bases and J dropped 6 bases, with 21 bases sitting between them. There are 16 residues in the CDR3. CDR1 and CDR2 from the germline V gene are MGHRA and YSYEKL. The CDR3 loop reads CASSPPGGKLSHGYTF. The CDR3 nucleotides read TGCGCCAGCAGCCCCCCCGGCGGTAAATTATCCCATGGCTACACCTTC.

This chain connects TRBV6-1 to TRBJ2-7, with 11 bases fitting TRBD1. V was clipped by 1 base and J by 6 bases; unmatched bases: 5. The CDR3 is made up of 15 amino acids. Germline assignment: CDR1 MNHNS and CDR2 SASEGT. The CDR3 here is CASSEEGTGGSEQYF. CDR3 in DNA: TGTGCCAGCAGTGAAGAGGGGACAGGGGGGTCCGAGCAGTACTTC.

This chain's CDR3 is CASSLGAGRYNEQFF. The CDR3 DNA follows: TGTGCCAGCAGCTTGGGAGCGGGCCGTTACAATGAGCAGTTCTTC. The chain is built from TRBV5-4 and TRBJ2-1; perhaps TRBD2 as D (6 bases). Germline V gene data show CDR1 as SGHNT and CDR2 as YYREEE (reference sequence). V was trimmed by 0 bases and J by 4 bases, leaving 11 bases between them. This CDR3 is built from 15 residues.

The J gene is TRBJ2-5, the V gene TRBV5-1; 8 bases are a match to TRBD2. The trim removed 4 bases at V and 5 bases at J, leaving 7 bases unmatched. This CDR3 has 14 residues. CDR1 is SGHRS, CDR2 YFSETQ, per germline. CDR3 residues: CASSGDGGGETQYF. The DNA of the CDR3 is TGCGCCAGCAGCGGGGACGGCGGGGGGGAGACCCAGTACTTC.

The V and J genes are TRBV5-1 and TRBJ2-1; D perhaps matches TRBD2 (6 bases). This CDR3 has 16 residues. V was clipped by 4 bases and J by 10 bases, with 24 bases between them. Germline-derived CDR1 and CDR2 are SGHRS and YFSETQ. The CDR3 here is CASSLDWGMQGGEQFF. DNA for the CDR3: TGCGCCAGCAGCCTTGACTGGGGGATGCAGGGAGGCGAGCAGTTCTTC.

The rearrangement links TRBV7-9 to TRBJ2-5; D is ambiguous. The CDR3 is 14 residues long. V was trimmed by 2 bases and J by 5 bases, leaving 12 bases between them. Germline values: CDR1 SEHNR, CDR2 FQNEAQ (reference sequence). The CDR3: CASSLRTRRETQYF. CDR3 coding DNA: TGTGCCAGCAGCTTACGCACACGGCGGGAGACCCAGTACTTC.

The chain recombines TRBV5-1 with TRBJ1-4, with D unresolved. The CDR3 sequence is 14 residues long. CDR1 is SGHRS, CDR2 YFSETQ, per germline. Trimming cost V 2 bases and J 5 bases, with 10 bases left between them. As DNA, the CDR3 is TGCGCCAGCAGCTTAATCCCAGGAAATGAAAAACTGTTTTTT. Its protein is CASSLIPGNEKLFF.

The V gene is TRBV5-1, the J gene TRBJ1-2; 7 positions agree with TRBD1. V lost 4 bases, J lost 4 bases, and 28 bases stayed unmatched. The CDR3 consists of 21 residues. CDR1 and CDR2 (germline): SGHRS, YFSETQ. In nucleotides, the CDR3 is TGCGCCAGCAGCCCATCCAGGGGGTCGAGTGGGCGCCAAAGTCCAGGCTATGGCTACACCTTC. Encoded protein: CASSPSRGSSGRQSPGYGYTF.

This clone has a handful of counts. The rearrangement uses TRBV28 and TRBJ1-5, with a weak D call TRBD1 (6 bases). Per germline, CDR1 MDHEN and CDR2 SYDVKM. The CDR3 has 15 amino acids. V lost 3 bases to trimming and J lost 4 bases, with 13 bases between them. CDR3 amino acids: CASSFEEGGNQPQHF. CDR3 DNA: TGTGCCAGCAGTTTCGAAGAGGGGGGGAATCAGCCCCAGCATTTT.